The 3 T cell receptor beta chains below all came from one sample that was sequenced in a study of beta chain features in type 1 diabetes. Reverse transcribing all isolated RNA meant expressed TCRB transcripts were sequenced. Data came from immunoSEQ multiplex PCR; TCRdb stores just in-frame clones and leaves some out. The table shows around 150,000 clones, with about 7.3% occurring only once. Sequences were obtained from central memory CD4+ T cells from blood. These receptors were obtained from a man aged 18 to 29 in good health.

This clone was picked up a small number of times. This chain connects TRBV7-2 to TRBJ1-5, with D hard to call. The CDR3 runs 12 residues. V lost 1 base and J lost 9, with 7 bases in between. CDR1 and CDR2 (germline): SGHTA, FQGNSA. The CDR3 is CASSLGSRPQHF. The CDR3 DNA reads as TGTGCCAGCAGCTTAGGGTCCAGGCCCCAGCATTTT.

The gene calls are TRBV30 and TRBJ2-7; D possibly corresponds to TRBD1 (5 bases). Between the trimmed V and J ends, which lost 1 base and 2 bases, there was a span of 12 bases. There are 14 residues in the CDR3. Germline CDR1 GTSNPN, CDR2 SVGIG (reference sequence). The CDR3 loop is CAWSEPGKTYEQYF. CDR3 sequence (DNA): TGTGCCTGGAGTGAACCAGGGAAAACCTACGAGCAGTACTTC.

The chain couples TRBV27 to TRBJ1-5; a weak D match, TRBD1 (5 bases). Trimming removed 4 bases at V and 6 bases at J, with 16 bases between. The CDR3 consists of 15 residues. Germline CDR1 reads MNHEY; CDR2 reads SMNVEV (reference sequence). DNA of the CDR3: TGTGCCAGCAGTTCCTTTGACAGTCATCTTCAGCCCCAGCATTTT. This translates into CASSSFDSHLQPQHF.